This passage covers 29 T cell receptor beta chains from one sample sequenced in a study of shared clonotypes between healthy human individuals. The repertoire was sequenced with immunoSEQ multiplex PCR; TCRdb's copy has only in-frame clones and lacks some. The repertoire consists of some 2,000,000 clones, with approximately 96% occurring once and the leading ten covering over 0.1%. Sequencing was carried out using naive CD4+ T cells sorted from blood. Sample subset: CD45RA+ positively selected. These receptor sequences come from a man between 18 and 35 years old in good health.

This chain uses TRBV11-2 with TRBJ2-1; weak D call: TRBD1 (6 bases). The V and J ends lost 5 bases and 6 bases respectively, with 14 bases between them. Germline CDR1 SGHAT, CDR2 FQNNGV. The CDR3 loop spans 14 amino acids. In nucleotides, the CDR3 is TGTGCCAGCAGCCAACCGGACAGACTCAATGAGCAGTTCTTC. Translation: CASSQPDRLNEQFF. The full variable domain, rest sourced from reference TRBV11-2 and TRBJ2-1, is EAGVAQSPRYKIIEKRQSVAFWCNPISGHATLYWYQQILGQGPKLLIQFQNNGVVDDSQLPKDRFSAERLKGVDSTLKIQPAKLEDSAVYLCASSQPDRLNEQFFGPGTRLTVL.

The chain joins TRBV7-2 to TRBJ1-1, with TRBD1 identical over 9 bases. The V and J ends lost 1 base and 8 bases, in that order; junction bases with no gene match: 11. This CDR3 region has 16 residues. The germline V gene encodes CDR1 SGHTA and CDR2 FQGNSA. The CDR3 is CASSLVGTGGSLEAFF. The CDR3 DNA is TGTGCCAGCAGCTTAGTGGGCACAGGGGGCTCATTAGAAGCTTTCTTT.

The chain carries TRBV5-1 and TRBJ2-3; D unresolved. Trimming removed 0 bases at V and 1 base at J, with 6 bases between. Germline CDR1 reads SGHRS; CDR2 reads YFSETQ. CDR3 size: 14 residues. In DNA form, the CDR3 reads TGCGCCAGCAGCTTGGTGGACGGCACAGATACGCAGTATTTT. Its translation is CASSLVDGTDTQYF.

The chain links TRBV21-1 to TRBJ2-7; the D call TRBD2 from the table was never checked on the DNA. TRBV21-1 is a known pseudogene. This CDR3 has 17 amino acids. The CDR3 region has the DNA TGTGCCAGCAGCAAATCCAGGCGGAGGGAAAGCTCCTACGAGCAGTACTTC. Translated, it gives CASSKSRRRESSYEQYF.

The V call is TRBV5-1, the J call TRBJ2-3; unclear D gene. Germline V gene sequence: CDR1 SGHRS, CDR2 YFSETQ. This CDR3 region has 14 residues. With 0 bases removed from V and 2 bases from J, the gap between germline ends came to 7 bases. This chain's CDR3 is CASSLGRLTDTQYF. The CDR3 coding sequence is TGCGCCAGCAGCTTGGGGAGACTCACAGATACGCAGTATTTT.

With respect to this clone: The sample carries other DNA sequences with the same CDR3. The chain uses TRBV18 and TRBJ2-3; the match to TRBD2 covers 7 bases. V lost 0 bases and J lost 1; bases outside the gene matches: 4. The CDR3 loop spans 16 amino acids. Germline V gives CDR1 KGHSH, CDR2 LQKENI. The CDR3 protein is CASSPPGLAGTDTQYF. The CDR3 DNA reads as TGTGCCAGCTCACCACCGGGGCTAGCGGGCACAGATACGCAGTATTTT.

The sample holds one count of this clone. V and J are TRBV19 and TRBJ2-3; D might be TRBD2 (5 bases). This CDR3 has 14 residues. Germline CDR1 is LNHDA and CDR2 is SQIVND (reference sequence). The V end was cut by 5 bases, the J end by 0 bases, with 9 bases between. The CDR3 spells CASSLEGSTDTQYF. CDR3 sequence (DNA): TGTGCCAGTAGTCTTGAGGGTAGCACAGATACGCAGTATTTT. The full variable domain, in which reference TRBV19 and TRBJ2-3 provide the parts outside the CDR3, is DGGITQSPKYLFRKEGQNVTLSCEQNLNHDAMYWYRQDPGQGLRLIYYSQIVNDFQKGDIAEGYSVSREKKESFPLTVTSAQKNPTAFYLCASSLEGSTDTQYFGPGTRLTVL.

The chain carries TRBV19 and TRBJ2-1; TRBD2 aligns across 7 bases. With V trimmed by 3 bases and J by 10 bases, 6 bases remained unmatched. This CDR3 is 13 amino acids long. Germline-derived CDR1 and CDR2 are LNHDA and SQIVND (reference sequence). CDR3 nucleotide sequence: TGTGCCAGTAGTATGGTACGGGGAGGGGAGCAGTTCTTC. Encoded protein: CASSMVRGGEQFF.

The V call is TRBV5-1, the J call TRBJ1-4, with a tentative D call TRBD1 (5 bases). The CDR3 contains 13 residues. V was cut by 4 bases and J by 4 bases, with 8 bases left in between. CDR1 and CDR2 from the germline V gene are SGHRS and YFSETQ. The CDR3 is CASSRGFNEKLFF. The CDR3 bases are TGCGCCAGCAGCAGGGGCTTTAATGAAAAACTGTTTTTT. The variable domain in full, completed from reference TRBV5-1 and TRBJ1-4, reads KAGVTQTPRYLIKTRGQQVTLSCSPISGHRSVSWYQQTPGQGLQFLFEYFSETQRNKGNFPGRFSGRQFSNSRSEMNVSTLELGDSALYLCASSRGFNEKLFFGSGTQLSVL.

The gene calls are TRBV5-1 and TRBJ1-6; D gene unclear. V shed 2 bases and J shed 7 bases, with 13 bases lying between them. The CDR3 covers 15 residues. In germline, CDR1 is SGHRS, CDR2 YFSETQ. The CDR3 protein is CASSFGGLGNSPLHF. Written as DNA, the CDR3 is TGCGCCAGCAGCTTTGGAGGGCTGGGGAATTCACCCCTCCACTTT.

As to this clone: This CDR3 is also generated by other DNA sequences in the sample. This chain connects TRBV5-4 to TRBJ2-1; TRBD1 aligns across 8 bases. With V trimmed by 0 bases and J by 4 bases, 3 bases remained unmatched. The CDR3 has 15 residues. Germline V lookup: CDR1 SGHNT, CDR2 YYREEE (reference sequence). This CDR3 reads CASSLDRGEYNEQFF. CDR3 sequence (DNA): TGTGCCAGCAGCTTGGACAGGGGGGAGTACAATGAGCAGTTCTTC.

The chain combines TRBV6-1 with TRBJ2-5, with 8 positions matching TRBD2. J gave up 5 bases and V 1 base, and 9 bases lay outside the gene matches. The CDR3 has 16 amino acids. Germline lookup yields CDR1 MNHNS and CDR2 SASEGT. The chain's CDR3 is CASSEGALAGPETQYF. The CDR3 DNA reads TGTGCCAGCAGTGAAGGGGCCTTAGCGGGACCGGAGACCCAGTACTTC.

In DNA, the CDR3 is TGTGCCATCAGTGAGTCCCGAGAAGGCTACAATGAGCAGTTCTTC. Translating gives CAISESREGYNEQFF. The chain employs TRBV10-3 and TRBJ2-1, with D hard to call. In germline, CDR1 is ENHRY, CDR2 SYGVKD. The germline V and J ends were trimmed by 0 bases and 3 bases, with 9 bases remaining between them. The CDR3 has 15 residues.

The count of this clone is one. The gene calls are TRBV18 and TRBJ2-1, with 13 bases identical to TRBD2. CDR3 length equals 17 residues. CDR1 is KGHSH, CDR2 LQKENI, per germline. The V segment lost 6 bases and the J segment 2 bases; nucleotides outside the gene matches: 7. The CDR3 loop reads CASSRLAGGEAYNEQFF. For the CDR3, the DNA is TGTGCCAGCTCCCGACTAGCGGGAGGAGAGGCCTACAATGAGCAGTTCTTC. Full variable domain (outside the CDR3, taken from reference TRBV18 and TRBJ2-1): NAGVMQNPRHLVRRRGQEARLRCSPMKGHSHVYWYRQLPEEGLKFMVYLQKENIIDESGMPKERFSAEFPKEGPSILRIQQVVRGDSAAYFCASSRLAGGEAYNEQFFGPGTRLTVL.

V and J are TRBV11-2 and TRBJ1-2; perhaps TRBD1 as D (5 bases). The ends were cut back, 4 bases at V and 4 bases at J, with 13 bases in the middle. The CDR3 extends over 14 amino acids. Germline-derived CDR1 and CDR2 are SGHAT and FQNNGV. The CDR3 bases are TGTGCCAGCAGCTCCCGGGGGGTCGGCTATGGCTACACCTTC. Amino acid sequence: CASSSRGVGYGYTF.

The rearrangement links TRBV5-1 to TRBJ2-1, with D tentatively TRBD1 (6 bases). The V end was cut by 4 bases, the J end by 7 bases, with 18 bases between. The germline V gene encodes CDR1 SGHRS and CDR2 YFSETQ. The CDR3 runs to 15 residues. The CDR3 DNA reads TGCGCCAGCAGCCGGACCCAACAGGGTTGGAATGAGCAGTTCTTC. Its protein is CASSRTQQGWNEQFF.

There are a few counts of this clone. The chain carries TRBV2 and TRBJ1-6; D perhaps matches TRBD1 (6 bases). The germline gives CDR1 SNHLY, CDR2 FYNNEI. This CDR3 spans 13 amino acids. Trimming stripped 6 bases from V and 10 bases from J, with 13 bases between. DNA of the CDR3: TGTGCCAGCAGACAGGGCTATGGATCACCCCTCCACTTT. Protein sequence: CASRQGYGSPLHF.

V is TRBV28 and J is TRBJ1-2, with D maybe TRBD1 (5 bases). V was cut by 6 bases and J by 3 bases, with 17 bases left in between. CDR1 and CDR2 from the germline V gene are MDHEN and SYDVKM. The length of the CDR3 is 15 residues. The CDR3 sequence: CASSLLGGGDYGYTF. The DNA of the CDR3 is TGTGCCAGCAGCCTTCTTGGGGGAGGGGACTATGGCTACACCTTC.

The chain combines TRBV5-6 with TRBJ2-5; a possible D gene is TRBD2 (6 bases). With 2 bases removed from V and 4 bases from J, the gap between germline ends came to 18 bases. The CDR3 has 16 residues. Germline V gene lookup returns CDR1 SGHDT and CDR2 YYEEEE. DNA for the CDR3: TGTGCCAGCAGCTTCGCGTGGCGGGGCCAGGGAGAGACCCAGTACTTC. Encoded protein: CASSFAWRGQGETQYF.

V and J are TRBV5-1 and TRBJ1-4; TRBD1 agrees at 7 bases. The junction had 8 bases not matched to a gene; V was cut back by 4 bases and J by 5 bases. The CDR3 is made up of 15 amino acids. Germline lookup yields CDR1 SGHRS and CDR2 YFSETQ. CDR3 residues: CASSGGQSVNEKLFF. The CDR3 nucleotides read TGCGCCAGCAGCGGGGGACAGTCCGTCAATGAAAAACTGTTTTTT.

The V gene is TRBV30, the J gene TRBJ1-5, with unresolved D. Germline CDR1 and CDR2: GTSNPN and SVGIG (reference sequence). V lost 1 base to trimming and J lost 4 bases, with 11 bases between them. The CDR3 consists of 14 residues. The CDR3 coding sequence is TGTGCCTGGAGTGGCCGAACCTCTAATCAGCCCCAGCATTTT. It yields the protein CAWSGRTSNQPQHF.

The rearrangement uses TRBV5-1 and TRBJ2-1; D may be TRBD1 or TRBD2 (5 bases each). Germline-derived CDR1 and CDR2 are SGHRS and YFSETQ. V lost 0 bases, J lost 6 bases, and 16 bases lay in between. The CDR3 extends over 16 amino acids. This chain's CDR3 is CASSLEGSLGTNEQFF. The DNA for the CDR3 is TGCGCCAGCAGCTTGGAGGGGTCTCTAGGGACCAATGAGCAGTTCTTC. The full variable domain, its missing parts supplied by reference TRBV5-1 and TRBJ2-1, is KAGVTQTPRYLIKTRGQQVTLSCSPISGHRSVSWYQQTPGQGLQFLFEYFSETQRNKGNFPGRFSGRQFSNSRSEMNVSTLELGDSALYLCASSLEGSLGTNEQFFGPGTRLTVL.

The chain joins TRBV10-3 to TRBJ1-4, with D maybe TRBD1 (5 bases). Trimming shortened V by 6 bases and J by 3 bases, and 8 bases separated the two germline ends. The V gene's germline CDR1 is ENHRY and CDR2 SYGVKD. CDR3 size: 13 residues. The CDR3 here is CAIRQDSNEKLFF. The CDR3 DNA is TGTGCCATCAGACAGGATTCTAATGAAAAACTGTTTTTT.

The V call is TRBV4-3, the J call TRBJ2-7; 8 bases match TRBD2. CDR3 length: 18 residues. The germline V gene has CDR1 LGHNA and CDR2 YSLEER. The ends lost 1 base at V and 3 bases at J; junction bases unmatched: 14. The chain's CDR3 is CASSQGPSGGGQGYEQYF. Written as DNA, the CDR3 is TGCGCCAGCAGCCAAGGTCCCTCCGGGGGGGGACAAGGCTACGAGCAGTACTTC.

This chain links TRBV5-1 with TRBJ1-2; the match to TRBD1 covers 8 bases. Germline V gene data show CDR1 as SGHRS and CDR2 as YFSETQ. The CDR3 loop spans 15 amino acids. With V trimmed by 0 bases and J by 3 bases, 4 bases remained unmatched. Here the CDR3 DNA reads TGCGCCAGCAGCTTGGCCGGACAGGGCCACTATGGCTACACCTTC. It specifies CASSLAGQGHYGYTF.

This sequence joins TRBV2 and TRBJ2-7; TRBD2 agrees at 16 bases. Looked up from germline, CDR1 is SNHLY and CDR2 is FYNNEI. The V gene end was trimmed by 5 bases and the J gene end by 2 bases; junction bases not matched to a gene: 6. This CDR3 has 17 residues. The CDR3 DNA is TGTGCCAGCAGTTCCGGGACTAGCGGGGGGGGCCCCTACGAGCAGTACTTC. Its translation: CASSSGTSGGGPYEQYF.

The chain has TRBV2 and TRBJ2-7, with TRBD2 as a possible D gene (5 bases). The V and J ends lost 4 bases and 3 bases respectively, with 10 bases between them. The CDR3 is made up of 13 amino acids. Per germline, CDR1 SNHLY and CDR2 FYNNEI. The DNA of the CDR3 is TGTGCCAGCAGTGTGGACTGGCTCTACGAGCAGTACTTC. Amino acids: CASSVDWLYEQYF.

The V call is TRBV4-3, the J call TRBJ1-1, with D unresolved. The CDR3 runs 13 residues. Trimming took 3 bases from V and 1 from J, leaving 6 bases between them. CDR1 is LGHNA and CDR2 is YSLEER in the germline V gene. The CDR3 here is CASSHLRNTEAFF. CDR3 sequence (DNA): TGCGCCAGCAGCCACCTAAGGAACACTGAAGCTTTCTTT.

J is TRBJ2-3 and V is TRBV6-9, with a possible D match to TRBD1 (6 bases). The length of the CDR3 is 16 residues. Trimming shortened V by 8 bases and J by 6 bases, and 24 bases separated the two germline ends. Germline V gives CDR1 MNHGY, CDR2 SVAAGI. The CDR3 sequence is CASLMGPPGVRDTQYF. CDR3 coding DNA: TGTGCCAGCCTGATGGGTCCGCCAGGGGTGAGGGATACGCAGTATTTT.